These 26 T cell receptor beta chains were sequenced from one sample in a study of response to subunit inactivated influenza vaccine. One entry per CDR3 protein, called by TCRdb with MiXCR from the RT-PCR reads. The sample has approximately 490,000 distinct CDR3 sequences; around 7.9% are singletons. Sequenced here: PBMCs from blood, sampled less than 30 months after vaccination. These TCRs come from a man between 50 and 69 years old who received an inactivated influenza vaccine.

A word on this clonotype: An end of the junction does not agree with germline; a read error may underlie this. DNA for the CDR3: TGCGCCAGCAGTGAATTAGGGAGGCATCATCCCCAGCATTTT. Translation gives CASSELGRHHPQHF. V is TRBV10-2 and J is TRBJ1-5; no clear D gene. The CDR3 totals 14 residues. The germline gives CDR1 WSHSY, CDR2 SAAADI.

The CDR3 DNA sequence: TGTGCCAGCAGTCCAACTGTACCGGGACTGCAAATAGCCAAAAACATTCAGTACTTC. Its protein product is CASSPTVPGLQIAKNIQYF. This chain joins TRBV27 and TRBJ2-4; D might be TRBD2 (6 bases). In germline, CDR1 is MNHEY, CDR2 SMNVEV (reference sequence). Trimming cost V 5 bases and J 0 bases, with 23 bases left between them. This CDR3 is 19 amino acids long.

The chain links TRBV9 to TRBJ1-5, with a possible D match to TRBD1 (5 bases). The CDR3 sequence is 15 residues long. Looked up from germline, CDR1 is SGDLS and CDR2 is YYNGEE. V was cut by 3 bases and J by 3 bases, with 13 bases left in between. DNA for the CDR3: TGTGCCAGCAGCGCCGGGGGGGGGGTCAATCAGCCCCAGCATTTT. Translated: CASSAGGGVNQPQHF.

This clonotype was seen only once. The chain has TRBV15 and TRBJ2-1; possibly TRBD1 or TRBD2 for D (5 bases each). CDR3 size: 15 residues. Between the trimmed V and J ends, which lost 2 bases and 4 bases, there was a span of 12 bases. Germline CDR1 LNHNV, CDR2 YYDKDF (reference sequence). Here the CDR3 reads CATSRSQGAYNEQFF. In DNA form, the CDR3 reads TGTGCCACCAGCAGAAGCCAGGGAGCATACAATGAGCAGTTCTTC.

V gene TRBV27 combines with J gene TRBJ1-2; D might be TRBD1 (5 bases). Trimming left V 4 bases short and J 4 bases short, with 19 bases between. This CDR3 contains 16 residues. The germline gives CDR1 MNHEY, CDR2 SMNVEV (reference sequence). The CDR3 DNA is TGTGCCAGCAGTTCGCGGGACGGAGCCGAATCCTATGGCTACACCTTC. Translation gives CASSSRDGAESYGYTF.

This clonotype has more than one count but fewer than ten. For the CDR3, the DNA is TGTGCCAGCAGCGTAGTTGGGGGGCGTGGAGAAGCTTTCTTT. Translated: CASSVVGGRGEAFF. The chain carries TRBV9 and TRBJ1-1, with D perhaps matching TRBD1 (6 bases). Germline V gives CDR1 SGDLS, CDR2 YYNGEE. V gave up 0 bases and J gave up 8 bases, with 14 bases separating them. The CDR3 extends over 14 amino acids.

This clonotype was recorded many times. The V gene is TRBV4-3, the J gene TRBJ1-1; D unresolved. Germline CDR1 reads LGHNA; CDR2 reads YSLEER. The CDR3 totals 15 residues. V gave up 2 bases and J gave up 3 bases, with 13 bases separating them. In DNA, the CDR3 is TGCGCCAGCAGCCAACAGGCCTATCACCACACTGAAGCTTTCTTT. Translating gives CASSQQAYHHTEAFF.

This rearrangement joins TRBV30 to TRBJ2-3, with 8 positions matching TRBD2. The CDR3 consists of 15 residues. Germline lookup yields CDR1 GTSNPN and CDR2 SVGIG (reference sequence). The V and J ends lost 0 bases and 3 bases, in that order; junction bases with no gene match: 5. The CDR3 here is CAWSVFGGVTDTQYF. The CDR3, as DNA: TGTGCCTGGAGTGTTTTCGGGGGGGTGACAGATACGCAGTATTTT.

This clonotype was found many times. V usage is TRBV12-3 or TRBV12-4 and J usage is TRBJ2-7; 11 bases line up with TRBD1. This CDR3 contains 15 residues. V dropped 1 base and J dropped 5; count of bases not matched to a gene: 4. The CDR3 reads CASSLDGTGGHEQYF. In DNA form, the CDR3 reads TGTGCCAGCAGTTTAGATGGGACAGGGGGGCACGAGCAGTACTTC.

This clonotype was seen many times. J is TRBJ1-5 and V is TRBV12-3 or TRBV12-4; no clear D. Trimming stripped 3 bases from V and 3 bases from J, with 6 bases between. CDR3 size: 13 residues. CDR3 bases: TGTGCCAGCAGTTTGATGGACAATCAGCCCCAGCATTTT. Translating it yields CASSLMDNQPQHF.

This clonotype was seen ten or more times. The CDR3 sequence is CSARDPSGRGEQYF. The CDR3 DNA follows: TGCAGTGCTAGAGATCCTAGCGGGAGGGGCGAGCAGTACTTC. The J gene is TRBJ2-7, the V gene TRBV20-1; 12 nucleotides agree with TRBD2. The CDR3 is 14 amino acids. Looked up from germline, CDR1 is DFQATT and CDR2 is SNEGSKA (reference sequence). Germline trimming cut 0 bases from V and 6 bases from J; bases unmatched to any gene: 3.

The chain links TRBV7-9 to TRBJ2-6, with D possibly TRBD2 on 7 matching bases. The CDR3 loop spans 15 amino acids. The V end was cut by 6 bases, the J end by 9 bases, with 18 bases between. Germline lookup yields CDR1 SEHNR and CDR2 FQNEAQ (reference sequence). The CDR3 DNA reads TGTGCCAGCAGAGATTGGGGGGGCCCATACAACGTCCTGACTTTC. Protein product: CASRDWGGPYNVLTF.

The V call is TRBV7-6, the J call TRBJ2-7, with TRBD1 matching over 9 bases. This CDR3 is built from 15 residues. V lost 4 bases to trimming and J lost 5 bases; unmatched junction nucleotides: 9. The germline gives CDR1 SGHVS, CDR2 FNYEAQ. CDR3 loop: CASSSPGQGPNEQYF. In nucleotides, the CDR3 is TGTGCCAGCAGCTCACCGGGACAGGGTCCAAACGAGCAGTACTTC.

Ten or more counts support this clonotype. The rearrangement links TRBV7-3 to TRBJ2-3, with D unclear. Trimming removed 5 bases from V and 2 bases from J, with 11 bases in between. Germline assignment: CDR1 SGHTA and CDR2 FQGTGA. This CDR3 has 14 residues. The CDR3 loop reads CASSPLQNTDTQYF. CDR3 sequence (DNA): TGTGCCAGCAGCCCCCTTCAGAACACAGATACGCAGTATTTT.

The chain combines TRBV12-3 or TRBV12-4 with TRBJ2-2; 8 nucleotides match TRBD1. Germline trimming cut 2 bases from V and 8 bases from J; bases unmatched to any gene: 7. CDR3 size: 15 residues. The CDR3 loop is CASSLQGALAGELFF. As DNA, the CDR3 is TGTGCCAGCAGTTTACAGGGGGCTTTGGCGGGGGAGCTGTTTTTT.

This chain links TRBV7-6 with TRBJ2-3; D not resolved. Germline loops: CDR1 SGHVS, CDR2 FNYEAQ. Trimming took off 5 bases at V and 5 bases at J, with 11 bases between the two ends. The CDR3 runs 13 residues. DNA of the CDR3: TGTGCCAGCAGCGCCCTAGGGATAGATACGCAGTATTTT. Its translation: CASSALGIDTQYF. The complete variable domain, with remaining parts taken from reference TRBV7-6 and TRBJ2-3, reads GAGVSQSPRYKVTKRGQDVALRCDPISGHVSLYWYRQALGQGPEFLTYFNYEAQQDKSGLPNDRFSAERPEGSISTLTIQRTEQRDSAMYRCASSALGIDTQYFGPGTRLTVL.

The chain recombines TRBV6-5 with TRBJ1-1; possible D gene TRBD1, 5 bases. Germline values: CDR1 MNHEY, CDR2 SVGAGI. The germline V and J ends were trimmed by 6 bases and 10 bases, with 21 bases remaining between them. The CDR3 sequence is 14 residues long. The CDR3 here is CASRLYVDTSRAFF. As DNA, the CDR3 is TGTGCCAGCAGGTTATACGTGGACACCTCTCGAGCTTTCTTT.

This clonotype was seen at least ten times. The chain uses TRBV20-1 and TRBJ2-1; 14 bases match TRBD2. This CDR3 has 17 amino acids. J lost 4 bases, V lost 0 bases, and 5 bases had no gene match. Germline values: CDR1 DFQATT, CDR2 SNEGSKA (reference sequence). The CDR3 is CSARDPRLAGGYNEQFF. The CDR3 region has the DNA TGCAGTGCTAGAGATCCACGACTAGCGGGAGGGTACAATGAGCAGTTCTTC.

CDR3 sequence (DNA): TGTGCCAGCAGTGGGGTTGGGCCTACCTACGAGCAGTACTTC. Translating gives CASSGVGPTYEQYF. The chain joins TRBV25-1 to TRBJ2-7; D gene unclear. V was clipped by 4 bases and J by 2 bases, with 12 bases between them. CDR3 length: 14 amino acids. From germline, CDR1 is MGHDK and CDR2 SYGVNS.

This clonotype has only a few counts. The CDR3 spells CASAIGGIESEQYF. The DNA of the CDR3 is TGCGCCAGCGCCATTGGAGGGATCGAATCCGAGCAGTACTTC. This chain uses TRBV4-1 with TRBJ2-7; D possibly corresponds to TRBD2 (6 bases). Germline V gives CDR1 MGHRA, CDR2 YSYEKL. CDR3 length equals 14 residues. Trimming left V 8 bases short and J 6 bases short, with 20 bases between.

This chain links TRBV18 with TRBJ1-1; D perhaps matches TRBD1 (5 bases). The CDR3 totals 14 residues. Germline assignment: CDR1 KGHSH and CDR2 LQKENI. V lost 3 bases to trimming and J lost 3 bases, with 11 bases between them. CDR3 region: CASSPQGRDTEAFF. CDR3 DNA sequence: TGTGCCAGCTCACCCCAGGGTAGAGACACTGAAGCTTTCTTT.

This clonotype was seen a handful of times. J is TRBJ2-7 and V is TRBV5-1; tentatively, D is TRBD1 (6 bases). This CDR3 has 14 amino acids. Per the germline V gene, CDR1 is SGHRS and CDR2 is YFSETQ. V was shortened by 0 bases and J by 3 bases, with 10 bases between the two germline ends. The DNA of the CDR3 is TGCGCCAGCAGCTTGGGACAGGCGCTCTACGAGCAGTACTTC. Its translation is CASSLGQALYEQYF.

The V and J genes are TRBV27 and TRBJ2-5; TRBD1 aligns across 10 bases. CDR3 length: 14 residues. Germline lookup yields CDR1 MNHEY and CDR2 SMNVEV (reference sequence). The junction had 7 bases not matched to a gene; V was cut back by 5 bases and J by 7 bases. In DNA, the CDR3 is TGTGCCAGCAGTACAGGGACAGGGGTTGGGACCCAGTACTTC. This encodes CASSTGTGVGTQYF.

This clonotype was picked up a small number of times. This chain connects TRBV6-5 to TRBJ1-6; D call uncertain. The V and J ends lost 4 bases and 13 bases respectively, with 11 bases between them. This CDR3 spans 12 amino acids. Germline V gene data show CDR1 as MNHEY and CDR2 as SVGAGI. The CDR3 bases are TGTGCCAGCAGTTCCCCGCTTCGGCCCCTCCACTTT. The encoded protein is CASSSPLRPLHF.

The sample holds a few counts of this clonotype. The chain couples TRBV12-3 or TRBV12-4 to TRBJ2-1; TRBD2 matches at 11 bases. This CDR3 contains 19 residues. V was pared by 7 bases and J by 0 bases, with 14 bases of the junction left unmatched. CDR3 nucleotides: TGTGCCAGCACCATTGCCGGGGGACTAGCGGCGAACTCCTACAATGAGCAGTTCTTC. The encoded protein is CASTIAGGLAANSYNEQFF.

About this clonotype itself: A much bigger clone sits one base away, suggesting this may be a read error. CDR3 bases: TGTGCCAGCAGTGGATCGGCAGGAGCAGGTGAGCAGTTCTTC. It encodes CASSGSAGAGEQFF. This chain links TRBV2 with TRBJ2-1; D gene uncertain. The germline V and J ends were trimmed by 4 bases and 9 bases, with 16 bases remaining between them. CDR3 length equals 14 residues. Germline assignment: CDR1 SNHLY and CDR2 FYNNEI.